This T cell receptor (beta chain) appears in the sequencing data of a study of T-cell memory formation after mild COVID-19. For the study at large: Largely, TCR clusters stayed within a single donor.

TCRdb re-analysed the 5' RACE reads in MiXCR, keeping a single row per CDR3 protein. This table holds roughly 99,000 distinct CDR3 sequences, approximately 14% found once. Findings and caveats of the study: What remained unconfirmed was the SARS-CoV-2 specificity of second-wave clones peaking on day 37.

This clonotype has only a few counts. What it binds is unknown. The CDR3 loop spans 15 amino acids. Between the trimmed V and J ends, which lost 0 bases and 3 bases, there was a span of 11 bases. The germline CDR1 and CDR2 sequences are SGDLS and YYNGEE. V gene TRBV9 combines with J gene TRBJ2-3, with D perhaps TRBD1 (5 bases). The specimen sequenced was PBMCs or a T cell subset sorted from them (not recorded which). This TCR was recovered from a man younger than 30 who had mild COVID-19 (a few samples of this study predate the infection). Cell type and time point are not known. In nucleotides, the CDR3 is TGTGCCAGCAGCGTAGAGGGGCCACCAACAGATACGCAGTATTTT. It codes for CASSVEGPPTDTQYF.